This T cell receptor (beta chain) appears in the sequencing data of a study of cytomegalovirus exposure and HLA in healthy donors. On this clone: What it binds is unknown.

V lost 0 bases and J 1 base, leaving 11 bases between the germline ends. The germline CDR1 and CDR2 sequences are SGHTS and YDEGEE. The CDR3 is 16 residues long. The primer mix had 60 Vbeta and 13 Jbeta primers. Sequencing used immunoSEQ multiplex PCR; TCRdb keeps in-frame clones, though not all of them. The repertoire holds fewer than 150,000 clones, with approximately 85% as singletons. Broader study findings: V- and J-gene trimming in TCR beta was tied to a missense DCLRE1C variant by an analysis performed later. Equally common other TCR beta chains were less clonally expanded than HLA-associated ones, a later analysis found.

The receptor was isolated from a woman under 40 in good health and CMV-seropositive. The chain combines TRBV5-8 with TRBJ2-1, with D possibly TRBD2 on 6 matching bases. Sequences were obtained from PBMCs. For the CDR3, the DNA is TGTGCCAGCAGCTTGGGGGCCGGGAGTTCCTACAATGAGCAGTTCTTC. Its translation is CASSLGAGSSYNEQFF.